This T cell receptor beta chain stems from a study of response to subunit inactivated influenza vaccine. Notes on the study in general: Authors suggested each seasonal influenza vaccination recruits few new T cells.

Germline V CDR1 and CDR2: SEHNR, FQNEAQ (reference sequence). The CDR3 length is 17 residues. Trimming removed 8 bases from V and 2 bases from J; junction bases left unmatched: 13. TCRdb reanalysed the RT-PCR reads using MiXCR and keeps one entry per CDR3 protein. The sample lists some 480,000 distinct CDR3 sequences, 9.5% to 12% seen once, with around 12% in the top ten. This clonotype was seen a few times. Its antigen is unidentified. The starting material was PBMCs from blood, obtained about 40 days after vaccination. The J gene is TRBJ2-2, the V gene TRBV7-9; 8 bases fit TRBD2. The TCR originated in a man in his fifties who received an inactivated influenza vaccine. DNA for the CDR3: TGTGCCAGCTCCTCCCCACTAGCGGTCCCCAACACCGGGGAGCTGTTTTTT. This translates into CASSSPLAVPNTGELFF.